This TCR beta chain was profiled in a study of lymphopenia after photon versus proton radiotherapy. Whole-study findings and limits: After lymphocyte nadir, photon-treated repertoires showed oligoclonal expansion, especially CD8+ Temra.

Sequencing used immunoSEQ multiplex PCR; TCRdb keeps in-frame clones, though not all of them. This sample has approximately 30,000 clones, with about four fifths found just once. To note about this clone: What it binds is not known.

V was shortened by 4 bases and J by 7 bases, with 10 bases between the two germline ends. The CDR3 length is 12 residues. The germline CDR1 and CDR2 sequences are GTSNPN and SVGIG (reference sequence). V gene TRBV30 combines with J gene TRBJ2-2, with D perhaps given as TRBD1 or TRBD2 (5 bases each). This clonotype was sampled from a man aged 45-65 years with gastric cancer. The sequenced sample was peripheral blood, obtained from a patient treated with photon-based radiotherapy. The CDR3 coding sequence is TGTGCCTGGAAGGGGAGTGTCGGGGAGCTGTTTTTT. Protein sequence: CAWKGSVGELFF.